This T cell receptor beta chain was sequenced in a study of blood T cells in healthy people across ages. Study overall: About one barcoded TCR beta cDNA was captured per two T cells.

For the second PCR, which ran for 7 to 11 cycles, a sample-barcoded 5' primer and a J-beta primer mix were used. The template-switch adaptor was a 5' adaptor with 12 random nucleotides. It tagged each cDNA molecule. TCRdb reanalysed the 5' RACE reads using MiXCR and keeps one entry per CDR3 protein. Of 1,500,000 or so distinct CDR3 sequences listed, under 55% are singletons. The CDR3 length is 15 residues. Germline V lookup: CDR1 SQVTM, CDR2 ANQGSEA. V was clipped by 3 bases and J by 1 base, with 16 bases between them. There are a few counts of this clonotype. Sample: blood. The V gene is TRBV29-1, the J gene TRBJ2-7, with D perhaps matching TRBD1 (6 bases). The TCR was taken from a woman aged 18-35 years in good health. CDR3 protein: CSVDEGVGGSYEQYF. CDR3 nucleotide sequence: TGCAGCGTTGATGAGGGCGTAGGGGGATCCTACGAGCAGTACTTC.